The 5 T cell receptor beta chains given below trace back to one sample, sequenced in a study of OX40 agonist ivuxolimab in advanced cancers. Repertoires were generated with immunoSEQ multiplex PCR, while TCRdb's copy carries only in-frame clones and drops some. The sample carries 60,000 to 75,000 clones, 88% recorded once. The sample in question was CD4+ or CD8+ T cells sorted from blood, obtained in a trial of the OX40 agonist ivuxolimab. All receptors come from an adult with an advanced solid tumor such as melanoma, head and neck, liver or kidney cancer.

This chain links TRBV7-9 with TRBJ2-2; D remains ambiguous. V was clipped by 2 bases and J by 4 bases, with 8 bases between them. The length of the CDR3 is 14 residues. The germline V gene has CDR1 SEHNR and CDR2 FQNEAQ (reference sequence). Here the CDR3 reads CASSLTASTGELFF. CDR3 coding DNA: TGTGCCAGCAGCTTAACAGCTTCCACCGGGGAGCTGTTTTTT.

The chain links TRBV7-1 to TRBJ1-1, with no clear D. TRBV7-1 is an open reading frame, and its role is uncertain. V shed 4 bases and J shed 1 base, with 7 bases lying between them. CDR3 size: 13 residues. CDR3 coding DNA: TGTGCCAGCAGCTACCTCGGGAACACTGAAGCTTTCTTT. Encoded protein: CASSYLGNTEAFF.

V is TRBV6-1 and J is TRBJ1-3, with unresolved D. This CDR3 is built from 16 residues. Deletions cut 1 base from V and 0 bases from J, with 10 bases between. The germline V gene encodes CDR1 MNHNS and CDR2 SASEGT. CDR3 coding DNA: TGTGCCAGCAGTGAAGGTTTAGCATTCTCTGGAAACACCATATATTTT. Translation gives CASSEGLAFSGNTIYF.

The chain uses TRBV7-2 and TRBJ2-5; perhaps TRBD1 as D (6 bases). The CDR3 contains 11 residues. Germline V lookup: CDR1 SGHTA, CDR2 FQGNSA. The V gene lost 5 bases and the J gene lost 9 bases, with 10 bases spanning the gap. This CDR3 reads CASSVEGAQYF. CDR3 sequence (DNA): TGTGCCAGCAGCGTAGAGGGGGCCCAGTACTTC.

The chain combines TRBV7-8 with TRBJ2-2; perhaps D is TRBD1 or TRBD2 (6 bases each). With 5 bases removed from V and 5 bases from J, the gap between germline ends came to 21 bases. This CDR3 is 17 amino acids long. The germline gives CDR1 SGHVS, CDR2 FQNEAQ. Here the CDR3 reads CASSPNREAGKTGELFF. Written as DNA, the CDR3 is TGTGCCAGCAGCCCGAACAGGGAGGCAGGGAAGACCGGGGAGCTGTTTTTT.